A single sample gave rise to the 27 T cell receptor beta chains below, sequenced in a study of response to subunit inactivated influenza vaccine. Each CDR3 protein gets one entry after TCRdb re-called the RT-PCR reads with MiXCR. The table includes approximately 490,000 distinct CDR3 sequences, approximately 7.3% detected once. The input for sequencing was PBMCs from blood, taken around 25 months after vaccination. Receptor source: a man between 50 and 69 years old who received an inactivated influenza vaccine.

This clonotype was recorded many times. The chain couples TRBV12-3 or TRBV12-4 to TRBJ2-3, with D perhaps TRBD2 (6 bases). CDR3 length: 16 residues. Trimming left V 6 bases short and J 6 bases short, with 22 bases between. The CDR3 is CASRLHPTSGSDTQYF. In DNA form, the CDR3 reads TGTGCCAGCAGGCTCCATCCGACTAGTGGGTCCGATACGCAGTATTTT.

In its sample, this clonotype was seen many times. The gene calls are TRBV28 and TRBJ1-6; 8 bases are a match to TRBD1. The V and J ends lost 5 bases and 9 bases, in that order; junction bases with no gene match: 9. Germline V gene data show CDR1 as MDHEN and CDR2 as SYDVKM. The CDR3 length is 15 residues. The CDR3 protein is CASSTRTGYGSPLHF. CDR3 DNA sequence: TGTGCCAGCAGTACAAGGACAGGGTACGGTTCACCCCTCCACTTT.

The chain carries TRBV12-3 or TRBV12-4 and TRBJ1-5; D not certain. V lost 3 bases and J 2 bases, leaving 17 bases between the germline ends. This CDR3 region has 17 residues. DNA for the CDR3: TGTGCCAGCAGTTTTTCGGCGGCTGCGTTCGGCAATCAGCCCCAGCATTTT. It specifies CASSFSAAAFGNQPQHF.

Only a few counts were recorded for this clonotype. This sequence joins TRBV11-2 and TRBJ1-2; possible D gene TRBD1, 5 bases. CDR1 is SGHAT, CDR2 FQNNGV, per germline. V gave up 5 bases and J gave up 2 bases, with 12 bases separating them. The CDR3 loop spans 14 amino acids. CDR3 sequence (DNA): TGTGCCAGCAGCGTTAGGGGTTCCAACTATGGCTACACCTTC. Amino acid sequence: CASSVRGSNYGYTF.

The rearrangement joins TRBV20-1 to TRBJ2-3; 12 bases match TRBD2. The germline gives CDR1 DFQATT, CDR2 SNEGSKA (reference sequence). The CDR3 has 19 amino acids. After removal of 6 bases from V and 2 bases from J, the junction contained 18 bases not matched to a gene. The CDR3 DNA follows: TGCAGTGCCCCCCTCCCTCTAGCGGGGGGGTCTAAATTCACAGATACGCAGTATTTT. Its protein product is CSAPLPLAGGSKFTDTQYF.

This clonotype has a handful of counts. The J gene is TRBJ1-1, the V gene TRBV20-1, with D unresolved. Looked up from germline, CDR1 is DFQATT and CDR2 is SNEGSKA (reference sequence). V was clipped by 5 bases and J by 3 bases, with 13 bases between them. The CDR3 runs to 13 residues. The CDR3 here is CSARQRGYTEAFF. The DNA for the CDR3 is TGCAGTGCTCGCCAGAGAGGGTACACTGAAGCTTTCTTT.

This clonotype was recorded a few times. The V gene is TRBV9, the J gene TRBJ2-7; a possible D gene is TRBD2 (6 bases). This CDR3 comprises 14 residues. Trimming left V 2 bases short and J 7 bases short, with 16 bases between. Germline V gives CDR1 SGDLS, CDR2 YYNGEE. The CDR3 sequence: CASSVGGVPNEQYF. In nucleotides, the CDR3 is TGTGCCAGCAGCGTCGGGGGAGTACCTAATGAGCAGTACTTC.

This clonotype was seen many times. This sequence joins TRBV7-9 and TRBJ2-5; D is tentatively TRBD1 or TRBD2 (6 bases each). There are 16 residues in the CDR3. Germline V gene lookup returns CDR1 SEHNR and CDR2 FQNEAQ (reference sequence). Trimming took 0 bases from V and 5 from J, leaving 16 bases between them. The CDR3 sequence is CASSLAGGVGLETQYF. The CDR3 nucleotides are TGTGCCAGCAGCTTAGCGGGGGGCGTAGGTCTGGAGACCCAGTACTTC. Based on the CDR3 plus reference TRBV7-9 and TRBJ2-5, the full variable domain is DTGVSQNPRHKITKRGQNVTFRCDPISEHNRLYWYRQTLGQGPEFLTYFQNEAQLEKSRLLSDRFSAERPKGSFSTLEIQRTEQGDSAMYLCASSLAGGVGLETQYFGPGTRLLVL.

The chain has TRBV18 and TRBJ1-1, with 7 bases identical to TRBD1. Trimming cost V 3 bases and J 0 bases; bases outside gene matches: 19. CDR1 and CDR2 (germline): KGHSH, LQKENI. The length of the CDR3 is 20 residues. Written as DNA, the CDR3 is TGTGCCAGCTCACCTCCAGGGGGAAACGTACGCCGACAAATGAACACTGAAGCTTTCTTT. Protein: CASSPPGGNVRRQMNTEAFF.

Ten or more counts support this clonotype. The genes are TRBV24-1 and TRBJ2-3; no clear D. This CDR3 has 16 amino acids. The germline V gene encodes CDR1 KGHDR and CDR2 SFDVKD. V dropped 4 bases and J dropped 3 bases, with 16 bases sitting between them. CDR3 coding DNA: TGTGCCACCAGTGAATCAGCCGAAGCATGGACAGATACGCAGTATTTT. This codes for CATSESAEAWTDTQYF.

This clonotype has ten or more counts. The chain combines TRBV9 with TRBJ2-5, with TRBD2 identical over 14 bases. Germline V gene data show CDR1 as SGDLS and CDR2 as YYNGEE. Trimming cost V 4 bases and J 5 bases; bases outside gene matches: 10. This CDR3 comprises 17 residues. CDR3 sequence (DNA): TGTGCCAGCAGCCTTGGACTAGCGGGAGGATTTCCTGAGACCCAGTACTTC. Translated, it gives CASSLGLAGGFPETQYF. The whole variable domain, remainder taken from reference TRBV9 and TRBJ2-5, is DSGVTQTPKHLITATGQRVTLRCSPRSGDLSVYWYQQSLDQGLQFLIQYYNGEERAKGNILERFSAQQFPDLHSELNLSSLELGDSALYFCASSLGLAGGFPETQYFGPGTRLLVL.

This clonotype appeared a few times. The chain links TRBV15 to TRBJ2-7; TRBD1 is a possible D gene (5 bases). The germline CDR1 and CDR2 sequences are LNHNV and YYDKDF (reference sequence). The CDR3 loop spans 14 amino acids. With 1 base removed from V and 5 bases from J, the gap between germline ends came to 12 bases. CDR3 nucleotides: TGTGCCACCAGCAGAGCAGGGATCCGAAACGAGCAGTACTTC. As protein: CATSRAGIRNEQYF.

This clonotype showed up many times. This chain uses TRBV20-1 with TRBJ2-7; 10 bases map to TRBD1. The CDR3 is 13 residues long. CDR1 DFQATT and CDR2 SNEGSKA come from the germline V gene (reference sequence). The CDR3 coding sequence is TGCAGCGCATGGACAGGGGGTACCTACGAGCAGTACTTC. This translates into CSAWTGGTYEQYF.

This clonotype was observed once. This rearrangement joins TRBV14 to TRBJ2-2; 8 bases agree with TRBD2. After removal of 0 bases from V and 7 bases from J, the junction contained 4 bases not matched to a gene. Per the germline V gene, CDR1 is SGHDN and CDR2 is FVKESK. The CDR3 covers 15 residues. The CDR3 coding sequence is TGTGCCAGCAGCCAAGATCACCTAGCGGGCGGGGAGCTGTTTTTT. Amino acids: CASSQDHLAGGELFF.

The V and J genes are TRBV3-1 and TRBJ1-2, with a possible D match to TRBD1 (5 bases). Trimming took 0 bases from V and 4 from J, leaving 12 bases between them. Germline V gene lookup returns CDR1 LGHDT and CDR2 YNNKEL (reference sequence). The CDR3 sequence is 15 residues long. The CDR3 nucleotides are TGTGCCAGCAGCCAAGAGGGCAGGGTCCGCTATGGCTACACCTTC. Translation gives CASSQEGRVRYGYTF.

This clonotype appeared a few times. The chain has TRBV20-1 and TRBJ2-1, with D possibly TRBD2 on 6 matching bases. Germline assignment: CDR1 DFQATT and CDR2 SNEGSKA (reference sequence). The CDR3 covers 16 residues. The V end lost 0 bases, the J end lost 1 base, and 13 bases lay between the germline ends. The CDR3 DNA is TGCAGTGCTAGAGATGTTTCGGGGGAATCCTACAATGAGCAGTTCTTC. Its translation: CSARDVSGESYNEQFF.

This clonotype was counted only a few times. V is TRBV10-3 and J is TRBJ1-5, with TRBD1 identical over 7 bases. Germline V lookup: CDR1 ENHRY, CDR2 SYGVKD. The CDR3 contains 15 residues. J was trimmed by 3 bases and V by 4 bases; bases with no gene match: 6. CDR3: CAISAGTVANQPQHF. CDR3 in DNA: TGTGCCATCAGTGCTGGGACAGTAGCCAATCAGCCCCAGCATTTT.

In this sample, this clonotype turned up a few times. The V gene is TRBV7-9, the J gene TRBJ1-1, with D possibly being TRBD1 (5 bases). This CDR3 spans 15 amino acids. The germline V gene has CDR1 SEHNR and CDR2 FQNEAQ (reference sequence). Trimming stripped 5 bases from V and 1 base from J, with 14 bases between. The CDR3 coding sequence is TGTGCCAGCAGCCCGTTGGGGCTCAAGAACACTGAAGCTTTCTTT. Amino acids: CASSPLGLKNTEAFF.

This clonotype has a handful of counts. The J gene is TRBJ2-5, the V gene TRBV4-2; the D call may be TRBD1 or TRBD2 (5 bases each). Trimming left V 1 base short and J 5 bases short, with 17 bases between. The CDR3 covers 16 residues. Germline values: CDR1 LGHNA, CDR2 YNFKEQ. The CDR3 region is CASSQGPQGSGETQYF. The CDR3 nucleotides read TGTGCCAGCAGCCAAGGACCCCAGGGATCGGGGGAGACCCAGTACTTC.

This clonotype has more than one count but fewer than ten. V is TRBV19 and J is TRBJ2-2; 10 bases are shared with TRBD2. The V segment lost 6 bases and the J segment 6 bases; nucleotides outside the gene matches: 1. The CDR3 sequence is 13 residues long. CDR1 LNHDA and CDR2 SQIVND come from the germline V gene (reference sequence). This CDR3 reads CASSGLAAGELFF. As DNA, the CDR3 is TGTGCCAGTAGCGGACTAGCGGCCGGGGAGCTGTTTTTT.

J is TRBJ2-1 and V is TRBV9; TRBD2 matches at 7 bases. Trimming at V came to 4 bases and at J to 9 bases, leaving 10 bases not matched to a gene. The CDR3 covers 14 residues. Germline V CDR1 and CDR2: SGDLS, YYNGEE. The CDR3 nucleotides read TGTGCCAGCAGCACCCACGGGGGGTTTAGTGAGCAGTTCTTC. Its translation: CASSTHGGFSEQFF.

The chain combines TRBV10-3 with TRBJ1-1; TRBD1 matches at 9 bases. Germline trimming cut 4 bases from V and 0 bases from J; bases unmatched to any gene: 3. The CDR3 loop spans 15 amino acids. Germline CDR1 ENHRY, CDR2 SYGVKD. In nucleotides, the CDR3 is TGTGCCATCAGTGCGGGGACAGGGATGAACACTGAAGCTTTCTTT. It codes for CAISAGTGMNTEAFF.

The J gene is TRBJ2-7, the V gene TRBV2; tentative D call: TRBD2 (5 bases). With 7 bases removed from V and 4 bases from J, the gap between germline ends came to 17 bases. Germline lookup yields CDR1 SNHLY and CDR2 FYNNEI. CDR3 length: 14 amino acids. The CDR3 region is CASKRASGPYEQYF. For the CDR3, the DNA is TGTGCCAGCAAAAGGGCCAGCGGACCATACGAGCAGTACTTC.

V and J are TRBV29-1 and TRBJ2-1; no firm D call. The CDR3 has 13 residues. Per germline, CDR1 SQVTM and CDR2 ANQGSEA. The ends were cut back, 1 base at V and 2 bases at J, with 6 bases in the middle. As DNA, the CDR3 is TGCAGCGTTGAAGGTCGCCCCTACAATGAGCAGTTCTTC. It is translated as CSVEGRPYNEQFF.

This clonotype was seen more than once but under ten times. CDR3 amino acids: CATSDPTGCTFF. The CDR3 DNA reads TGTGCCACCAGTGATCCGACAGGGTGCACTTTCTTT. V and J are TRBV24-1 and TRBJ1-1, with TRBD1 identical over 7 bases. Germline CDR1 KGHDR, CDR2 SFDVKD. V dropped 3 bases and J dropped 12; count of bases not matched to a gene: 6. The CDR3 has 12 amino acids.

This clonotype was seen only a few times. This chain connects TRBV18 to TRBJ2-5, with D unclear. CDR1 and CDR2 from the germline V gene are KGHSH and LQKENI. The CDR3 has 13 amino acids. V was pared by 1 base and J by 5 bases, with 8 bases between. CDR3 residues: CASSPLMVETQYF. The CDR3, as DNA: TGTGCCAGCTCACCACTTATGGTGGAGACCCAGTACTTC.

This sequence joins TRBV5-1 and TRBJ2-1; D may be TRBD1 (5 bases). The CDR3 has 14 amino acids. Deletions cut 2 bases from V and 5 bases from J, with 11 bases between. CDR1 is SGHRS and CDR2 is YFSETQ in the germline V gene. CDR3 region: CASSLRGFNNEQFF. The CDR3 region has the DNA TGCGCCAGCAGCTTAAGGGGTTTCAACAATGAGCAGTTCTTC.